The sample holds many counts of the clone carrying this TCR beta chain. The target antigen is unknown. The sample is drawn from a study of T cells in Graves' hyperthyroidism and ophthalmopathy. Whole-study context: Pretreatment peripheral blood was obtained at initial diagnosis. Findings and limits, study-wide: The model identified upcoming ophthalmopathy a median around 6 months ahead of onset. In blood, most of the thyroid clonotypes expanded above 0.001 were also present.

Amplified regions were TCR beta CDR3 sequences from RNA transcripts. The HTBI primer set was used in a first-round RT-PCR of the TCR CDR3. TCRdb recomputed calls from the multiplex PCR reads with MiXCR, one row per CDR3 protein. In the table there are roughly 300,000 distinct CDR3 sequences, around 20% of which are singletons. The CDR3 length is 16 residues. Germline trimming cut 5 bases from V and 2 bases from J; bases unmatched to any gene: 6. CDR1 MNHEY and CDR2 SMNVEV come from the germline V gene (reference sequence). Patients aged 18 to 65 with hyperthyroidism were newly diagnosed, with duration under 2 months.

The sequenced sample consisted of blood. The clonotype was recovered from a woman aged 50 to 60 with Graves' hyperthyroidism. This sequence joins TRBV27 and TRBJ2-2; 9 nucleotides match TRBD1. As DNA, the CDR3 is TGTGCCAGCAGTCCGCCGGACAGGGGCAACACCGGGGAGCTGTTTTTT. Its translation is CASSPPDRGNTGELFF.